This T cell receptor (beta chain) was sequenced during a study of cytomegalovirus exposure and HLA in healthy donors. Germline-derived CDR1 and CDR2 are SGHNT and YYREEE (reference sequence). V lost 4 bases and J 0 bases, leaving 19 bases between the germline ends. CDR3 length: 17 residues. In regard to this clone: Antigen specificity is unknown.

Both 60 Vbeta primers and 13 Jbeta primers went into the PCR. Original analysis: Roughly 80 million unique TCR beta chains, 10 million to 14 million shared, were counted in a later analysis. Produced via immunoSEQ multiplex PCR; TCRdb's table is partial and in-frame only. The V and J calls and the clone size are those of that table, but D and trimming were determined from the DNA. Its table records 70,000 to 80,000 clones. Findings and caveats of the study: Researchers catalogued some 160 TCR beta chains as cytomegalovirus-associated. CMV serostatus alone was available as immune exposure information. In a later analysis, an Asian-associated ancestry cluster reportedly showed fewer N-insertions than the approximately 700-donor mean.

The sequence was collected from a man aged 40-50 years in good health and CMV-seronegative. Input material: PBMCs. J is TRBJ1-2 and V is TRBV5-4; TRBD1 might be the D (6 bases). The CDR3, as DNA: TGTGCCAGCAGCCCGGTGGTGCTTCGGGACACTAACTATGGCTACACCTTC. Translating it yields CASSPVVLRDTNYGYTF. Full variable domain (remainder filled in from reference TRBV5-4 and TRBJ1-2): ETGVTQSPTHLIKTRGQQVTLRCSSQSGHNTVSWYQQALGQGPQFIFQYYREEENGRGNFPPRFSGLQFPNYSSELNVNALELDDSALYLCASSPVVLRDTNYGYTFGSGTRLTVV.